Listed below are T cell receptor beta chains from one sample, sequenced in a study of blood T cell repertoires in COVID-19. Some clones are missing from TCRdb's copy, which holds only in-frame ones; the method was immunoSEQ multiplex PCR. The sample contains about 370,000 clones, almost 90% of which appear only once. Material for sequencing was peripheral blood. The source of these receptors is a man aged 18 to 35 with active or convalescent COVID-19. The CDR3 runs from the conserved cysteine through the conserved F or W. Each record gives: J gene, V gene, CDR3 protein.

>TRBJ2-7|TRBV7-8
CASSLARVAYEQYF
>TRBJ1-1|TRBV6-4
CASSDGTGGTEAFF
>TRBJ2-5|TRBV4-2
CASSPTPPETQYF
>TRBJ2-7|TRBV19
CASSVTGGAYEQYF
>TRBJ1-2|TRBV7-2
CASSLSGKGDGYTF
>TRBJ1-1|TRBV5-4
CASIQGIGSTEAFF
>TRBJ1-5|TRBV6-2/TRBV6-3
CASSYLVRGPYGTPQHF
>TRBJ1-6|TRBV5-1
CASSSEDSPLHF
>TRBJ2-5|TRBV28
CASSFGGVEETQYF
>TRBJ2-5|TRBV28
CASSLSAGIRETQYF
>TRBJ1-2|TRBV12-5
CASGLPWTGGYTF
>TRBJ2-2|TRBV20-1
CSASRLAGGQKTGELFF
>TRBJ1-2|TRBV28
CASSNTRGQVQGGYTF
>TRBJ2-1|TRBV19
CASREAGGVDEQFF
>TRBJ1-2|TRBV19
CASTPGPRGDGYTF
>TRBJ2-1|TRBV7-3
CASSLTGTGEQFF
>TRBJ2-5|TRBV10-3
CAISRGETQYF
>TRBJ2-6|TRBV2
CASSDWQGGANVLTF
>TRBJ2-1|TRBV11-2
CASSSVSGRAVFNEQFF
>TRBJ1-6|TRBV7-9
CASSLVSQGESPLHF
>TRBJ1-1|TRBV11-2
CASGPGQKNTEAFF
>TRBJ1-1|TRBV7-9
CASSRPDRGTLQAFF
>TRBJ1-1|TRBV27
CASSRRRENTEAFF
>TRBJ2-1|TRBV4-3
CASSQERVSYNEQFF